This T cell receptor beta chain was documented in a study of blood T cell repertoires in COVID-19 (dated by TCRdb to the early 2020s). About the study as a whole: Recovered participants in ImmuneRACE Cohort 3 were defined as having two consecutive negative NP/OP PCR tests, clearance from a healthcare professional, or resolution of symptoms. The collaborator samples originated in the United States, Italy and Spain and spanned the acute and convalescent phases of COVID-19. The prospective study material was composed of cDNA or gDNA derived from T cells, B-cell-depleted T cells, or PBMCs. The dataset comprised deeply sampled blood TCRbeta repertoires from subjects exposed to, actively infected with, or recovered from COVID-19. The repertoires were made available in a free public database intended to serve as a resource for research on the immune response to SARS-CoV-2. Samples were obtained from the ongoing ImmuneRACE study (first 160 participants) and from about 1,300 subjects provided by 6 global collaborators. Nearly every sample came with metadata listing a de-identified subject ID, COVID-19 status, age in years and sex. Where available, HLA class I and class II types were obtained from metadata supplied by the sample provider rather than from assay-based typing. The paper's findings and limits, for the study overall: The quantity of clinical and demographic metadata differed by source and by participant and was supplied without curation.

Participants in the prospective study were aged roughly 18 to 95 years, lived in about two dozen United States geographic areas, and enrolled through a virtual design. Cohort assignment in the prospective study relied on participant-reported clinical history from a screening survey and a study questionnaire. Mobile phlebotomists in the prospective study collected whole blood, serum and a nasopharyngeal or oropharyngeal swab from every participant. Additional blood draws and questionnaires over an approximately two-month period could optionally be provided by prospective study participants. Prospective study blood samples were shipped either frozen or at room temperature before DNA extraction. For this chain, trimming is 10 bases at the V end and 2 bases at the J end, and the number of junction bases without a gene match is 8. The CDR3 goes from the cysteine to the phenylalanine over 14 residues. Kept here is only the CDR3 DNA, which spans 42 bases and is read in frame from base 1. The germline V gene gives CDR1 as SGHTA and CDR2 as FQGTGA.

TCRbeta CDR3 regions were amplified from genomic DNA by means of the immunoSEQ Assay, a bias-controlled multiplex PCR. Turning to the authors' computational methods: The number of nucleated cells in each sample was estimated from the amplification of reference gene primers within the assay. To quantify the absolute abundance of each unique TCRbeta CDR3 rearrangement, sequence reads were collapsed and filtered. For each sample, productive Simpson clonality was calculated as the square root of Simpson's diversity index across productive rearrangements. TCRdb limited this immuneACCESS table to in-frame rearrangements with V and J called. A share of clones is missing; checked studies link under half to unresolved V genes, and the rest is unexplained. Clonal size and the V and J genes are those of that table, whereas D and trimming came from the DNA. Recorded for this sample are some 300,000 clones; around nine tenths of them occurred a single time. The ten largest clones capture roughly 2% of the sample.

Notes on this clone: Its antigen is currently not known. Base qualities are not recorded, but no much larger clone differs from it by a single base.

The chain is encoded by TRBV7-3 joined to TRBJ2-7; TRBD2 aligns with 10 central bases. Sequencing used PBMCs or T cells enriched from blood (not recorded which). This TCR derives from an older woman in a cohort exposed to, infected with or recovered from COVID-19 (not recorded which). The CDR3 has the sequence CAKLTLAGPYEQYF. The sequence in DNA is TGTGCCAAACTAACACTAGCGGGACCCTACGAGCAGTACTTC.